This T cell receptor (beta chain) emerged from a study of cytomegalovirus exposure and HLA in healthy donors. The PCR used 60 Vbeta and 13 Jbeta primers. The assay was immunoSEQ multiplex PCR, and TCRdb's table has in-frame clones only and misses some. The sample includes some 180,000 clones, about 88% seen only once; the top ten take less than 0.3%. V shed 2 bases and J shed 3 bases, with 13 bases lying between them. In germline, CDR1 is KGHSH, CDR2 LQKENI. CDR3 length: 15 amino acids. Healthy bone marrow donors made up the donor group. Specimen: PBMCs. This clonotype was sampled from a girl under three years old in good health and CMV-seronegative. The rearrangement uses TRBV18 and TRBJ1-1; D ambiguous. CDR3 amino acids: CASSPAGNWDTEAFF. The CDR3 region has the DNA TGTGCCAGCTCACCAGCGGGGAACTGGGACACTGAAGCTTTCTTT. Complete variable domain (other parts from reference TRBV18 and TRBJ1-1): NAGVMQNPRHLVRRRGQEARLRCSPMKGHSHVYWYRQLPEEGLKFMVYLQKENIIDESGMPKERFSAEFPKEGPSILRIQQVVRGDSAAYFCASSPAGNWDTEAFFGQGTRLTVV.